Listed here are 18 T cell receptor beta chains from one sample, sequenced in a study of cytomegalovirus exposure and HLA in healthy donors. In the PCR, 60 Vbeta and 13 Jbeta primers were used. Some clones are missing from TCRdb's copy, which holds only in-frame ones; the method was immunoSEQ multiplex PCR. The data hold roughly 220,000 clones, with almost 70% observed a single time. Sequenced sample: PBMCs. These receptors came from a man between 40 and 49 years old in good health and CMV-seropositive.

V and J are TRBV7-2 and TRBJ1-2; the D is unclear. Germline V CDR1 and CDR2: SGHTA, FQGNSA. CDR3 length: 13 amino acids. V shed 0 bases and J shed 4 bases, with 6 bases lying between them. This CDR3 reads CASSLALGYGYTF. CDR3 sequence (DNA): TGTGCCAGCAGCTTAGCTCTCGGCTATGGCTACACCTTC.

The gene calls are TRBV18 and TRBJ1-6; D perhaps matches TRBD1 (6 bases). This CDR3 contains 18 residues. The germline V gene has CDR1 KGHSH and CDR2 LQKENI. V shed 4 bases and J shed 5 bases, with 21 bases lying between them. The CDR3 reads CASSRNSGAGLDNSPLHF. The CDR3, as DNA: TGTGCCAGCTCACGAAACTCAGGGGCAGGATTGGATAATTCACCCCTCCACTTT. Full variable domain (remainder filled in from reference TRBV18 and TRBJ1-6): NAGVMQNPRHLVRRRGQEARLRCSPMKGHSHVYWYRQLPEEGLKFMVYLQKENIIDESGMPKERFSAEFPKEGPSILRIQQVVRGDSAAYFCASSRNSGAGLDNSPLHFGNGTRLTVT.

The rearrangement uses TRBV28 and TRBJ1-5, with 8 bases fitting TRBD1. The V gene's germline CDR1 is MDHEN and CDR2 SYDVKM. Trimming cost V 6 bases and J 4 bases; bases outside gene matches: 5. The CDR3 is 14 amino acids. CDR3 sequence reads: CASSPRQGNQPQHF. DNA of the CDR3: TGTGCCAGCAGCCCGAGACAGGGGAATCAGCCCCAGCATTTT.

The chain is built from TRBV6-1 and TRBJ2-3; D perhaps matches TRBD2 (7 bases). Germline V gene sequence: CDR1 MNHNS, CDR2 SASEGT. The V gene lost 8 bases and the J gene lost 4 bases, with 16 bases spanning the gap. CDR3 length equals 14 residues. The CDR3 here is CASLTGAGADTQYF. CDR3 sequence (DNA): TGTGCCAGCCTAACGGGGGCGGGGGCAGATACGCAGTATTTT.

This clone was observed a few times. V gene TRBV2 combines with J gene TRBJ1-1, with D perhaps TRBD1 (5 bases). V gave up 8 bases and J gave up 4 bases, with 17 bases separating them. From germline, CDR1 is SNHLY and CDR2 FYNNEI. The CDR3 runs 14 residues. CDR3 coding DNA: TGTGCCAGCCACACTGAAAGGGGAGGCACTGAAGCTTTCTTT. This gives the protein CASHTERGGTEAFF. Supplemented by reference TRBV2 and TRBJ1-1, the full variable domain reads EPEVTQTPSHQVTQMGQEVILRCVPISNHLYFYWYRQILGQKVEFLVSFYNNEISEKSEIFDDQFSVERPDGSNFTLKIRSTKLEDSAMYFCASHTERGGTEAFFGQGTRLTVV.

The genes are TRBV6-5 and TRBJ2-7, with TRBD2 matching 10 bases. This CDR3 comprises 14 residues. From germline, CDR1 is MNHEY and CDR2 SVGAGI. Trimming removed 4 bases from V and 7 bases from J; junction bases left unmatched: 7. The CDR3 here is CASSSAGGVSEQYF. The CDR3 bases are TGTGCCAGCAGTTCAGCGGGGGGGGTTTCTGAGCAGTACTTC.

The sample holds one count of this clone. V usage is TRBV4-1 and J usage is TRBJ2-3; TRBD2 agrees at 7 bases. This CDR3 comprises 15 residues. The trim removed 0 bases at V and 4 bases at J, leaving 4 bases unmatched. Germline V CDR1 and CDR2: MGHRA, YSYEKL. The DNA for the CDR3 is TGCGCCAGCAGCCAAGATCTGGGGGGGGCAGATACGCAGTATTTT. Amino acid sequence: CASSQDLGGADTQYF.

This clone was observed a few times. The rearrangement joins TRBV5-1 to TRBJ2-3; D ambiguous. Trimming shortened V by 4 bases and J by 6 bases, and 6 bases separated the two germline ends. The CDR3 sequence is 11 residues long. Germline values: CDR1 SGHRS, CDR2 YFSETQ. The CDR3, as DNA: TGCGCCAGCAGCCTCAGGGATACGCAGTATTTT. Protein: CASSLRDTQYF.

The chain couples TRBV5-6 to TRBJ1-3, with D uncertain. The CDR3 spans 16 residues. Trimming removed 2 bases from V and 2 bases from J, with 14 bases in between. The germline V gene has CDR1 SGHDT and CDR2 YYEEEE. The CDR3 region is CASSFGSRQAGNTIYF. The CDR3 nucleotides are TGTGCCAGCAGCTTCGGTTCAAGGCAGGCTGGAAACACCATATATTTT.

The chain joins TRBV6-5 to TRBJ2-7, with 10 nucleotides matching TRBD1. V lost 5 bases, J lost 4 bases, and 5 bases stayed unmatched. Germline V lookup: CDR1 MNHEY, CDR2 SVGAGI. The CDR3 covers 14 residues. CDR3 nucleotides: TGTGCCAGCAGTACGACAGGGGGCCTATACGAGCAGTACTTC. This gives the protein CASSTTGGLYEQYF.

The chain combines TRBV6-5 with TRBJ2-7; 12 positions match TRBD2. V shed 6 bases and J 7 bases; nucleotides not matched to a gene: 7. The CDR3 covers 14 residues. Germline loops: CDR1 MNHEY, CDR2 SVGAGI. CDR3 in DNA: TGTGCCAGCAGACTAGCGGGGGGTTTGACGGAGCAGTACTTC. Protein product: CASRLAGGLTEQYF.

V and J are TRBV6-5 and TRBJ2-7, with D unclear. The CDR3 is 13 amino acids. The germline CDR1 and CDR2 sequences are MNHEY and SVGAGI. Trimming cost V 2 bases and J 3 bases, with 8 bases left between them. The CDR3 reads CASSYGQIYEQYF. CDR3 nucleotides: TGTGCCAGCAGTTACGGGCAGATCTACGAGCAGTACTTC.

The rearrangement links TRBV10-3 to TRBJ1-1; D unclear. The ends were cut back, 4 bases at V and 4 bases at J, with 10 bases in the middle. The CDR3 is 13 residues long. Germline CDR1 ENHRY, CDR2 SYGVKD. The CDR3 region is CAISVGEVTEAFF. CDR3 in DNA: TGTGCCATCAGTGTAGGTGAGGTCACTGAAGCTTTCTTT.

Here the CDR3 DNA reads TGTGCCAGCAGCTTCAAAGGACAGGGGGCCTACGAGCAGTACTTC. Encoded protein: CASSFKGQGAYEQYF. V gene TRBV7-6 combines with J gene TRBJ2-7, with 10 bases lining up with TRBD1. The CDR3 extends over 15 amino acids. The germline V gene has CDR1 SGHVS and CDR2 FNYEAQ. V dropped 3 bases and J dropped 2; count of bases not matched to a gene: 4.

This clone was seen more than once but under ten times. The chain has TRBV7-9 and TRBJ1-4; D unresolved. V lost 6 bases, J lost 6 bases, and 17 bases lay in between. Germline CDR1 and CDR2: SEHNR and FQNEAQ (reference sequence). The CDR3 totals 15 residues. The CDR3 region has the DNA TGTGCCAGCAGGGAGGGTCCCCCACCTGATGAAAAACTGTTTTTT. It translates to CASREGPPPDEKLFF. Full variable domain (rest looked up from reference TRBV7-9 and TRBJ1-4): DTGVSQNPRHKITKRGQNVTFRCDPISEHNRLYWYRQTLGQGPEFLTYFQNEAQLEKSRLLSDRFSAERPKGSFSTLEIQRTEQGDSAMYLCASREGPPPDEKLFFGSGTQLSVL.

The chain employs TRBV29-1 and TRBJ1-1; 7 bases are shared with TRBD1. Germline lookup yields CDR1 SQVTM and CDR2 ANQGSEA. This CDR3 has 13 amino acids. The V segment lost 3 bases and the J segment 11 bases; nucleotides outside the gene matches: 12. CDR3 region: CSVEPGRGDYAFF. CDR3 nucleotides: TGCAGCGTTGAGCCCGGCAGGGGGGATTACGCTTTCTTT.

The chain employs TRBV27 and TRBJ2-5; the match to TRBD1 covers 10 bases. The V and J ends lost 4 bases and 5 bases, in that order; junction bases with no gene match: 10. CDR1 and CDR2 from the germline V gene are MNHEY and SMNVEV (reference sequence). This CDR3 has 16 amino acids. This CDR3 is CASSSDRDRGPETQYF. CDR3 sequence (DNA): TGTGCCAGCAGTTCTGACCGGGACAGGGGTCCGGAGACCCAGTACTTC.

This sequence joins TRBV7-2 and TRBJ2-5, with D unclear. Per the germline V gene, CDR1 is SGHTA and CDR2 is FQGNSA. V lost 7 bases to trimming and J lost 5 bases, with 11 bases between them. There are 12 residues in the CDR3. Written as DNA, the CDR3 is TGTGCCAGCACCATACTGAGGGAGACCCAGTACTTC. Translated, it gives CASTILRETQYF.